This is a list of T cell receptor beta chains from one sample in a study of T cell repertoires in cytomegalovirus infection. TCRdb re-called the reads through MiXCR, storing one row per CDR3 protein. The data show 400,000 to 550,000 distinct CDR3 sequences, approximately 10% seen once. Sequencing was done on a sample of PBMCs. The receptor source for this set is a human donor in good health (CMV status not recorded). Some clones in this sample may be carry-over from other donors' samples. The CDR3 runs from the conserved cysteine through the conserved F or W. The D gene is left open where the match is weak. Where a row states a size, it is once, few, many or the class of an expanded clone; other rows omit it.

TRBD1 TRBJ2-5 many TRBV2 CASRETGVSRETQYF TGTGCCAGCAGGGAGACAGGGGTTAGTCGAGAGACCCAGTACTTC
NA TRBJ1-3 NA TRBV15 CATSRGPGNTIYF TGTGCCACCAGCAGAGGACCTGGAAACACCATATATTTT
TRBD2 TRBJ2-3 few TRBV29-1 CSVVIAGFQDTQYF TGCAGCGTTGTGATAGCGGGGTTTCAAGATACGCAGTATTTT
TRBD1 TRBJ1-2 NA TRBV20-1 CSALRDRIDGYTF TGCAGTGCCCTCCGGGACAGGATTGATGGCTACACCTTC
NA TRBJ2-2 many TRBV11-3 CASSHAPNTGELFF TGTGCCAGCAGCCACGCACCGAACACCGGGGAGCTGTTTTTT
TRBD1 TRBJ2-3 many TRBV6-1 CASSVDRVVSDTQYF TGTGCCAGCAGTGTCGACAGGGTTGTCTCAGATACGCAGTATTTT
NA TRBJ2-2 many TRBV7-9 CASSPGLTTGELFF TGTGCCAGCAGCCCGGGACTGACAACCGGGGAGCTGTTTTTT
NA TRBJ2-3 few TRBV7-8 CASSLGQVDTDTQYF TGTGCCAGCAGCTTAGGGCAGGTGGACACAGATACGCAGTATTTT
NA TRBJ2-7 many TRBV27 CASSFGRSSYEQYF TGTGCCAGCAGTTTCGGACGAAGCTCCTACGAGCAGTACTTC
NA TRBJ2-2 NA TRBV7-9 CASSLGDLYTGELFF TGTGCCAGCAGCTTAGGGGACTTGTACACCGGGGAGCTGTTTTTT
TRBD2 TRBJ2-2 many TRBV7-7 CASSLRGLAGEELFF TGTGCTAGCAGCTTAAGGGGACTAGCGGGAGAGGAGCTGTTTTTT
NA TRBJ2-1 many TRBV25-1 CASLPDSGRYNEQFF TGTGCCAGCCTCCCCGATAGCGGAAGATACAATGAGCAGTTCTTC
NA TRBJ2-3 many TRBV18 CASSPGGETDTQYF TGTGCCAGCTCACCAGGGGGCGAGACAGATACGCAGTATTTT
NA TRBJ2-2 few TRBV12-5 CASSGTGELFF TGTGCTAGCTCCGGCACCGGGGAGCTGTTTTTT
TRBD1 TRBJ1-1 NA TRBV7-9 CASSLGTGLDTEAFF TGTGCCAGCAGCCTCGGGACAGGGTTAGACACTGAAGCTTTCTTT
TRBD1 TRBJ1-1 many TRBV19 CASSIDRGTAEPLETEAFF TGTGCCAGTAGTATAGATCGGGGGACAGCGGAACCCCTAGAGACTGAAGCTTTCTTT
TRBD2 TRBJ2-1 many TRBV7-3 CASSSRTSGIYNEQFF TGTGCCAGCAGCTCCCGGACTAGCGGAATCTACAATGAGCAGTTCTTC
NA TRBJ1-2 NA TRBV29-1 CSVGESNYGYTF TGCAGCGTTGGGGAATCTAACTATGGCTACACCTTC
TRBD1 TRBJ1-2 few TRBV29-1 CSVEKGTGGYGYTF TGCAGCGTTGAAAAGGGGACAGGGGGGTATGGCTACACCTTC
NA TRBJ2-2 many TRBV6-1 CASSEGPNTGELFF TGTGCCAGCAGTGAGGGCCCGAACACCGGGGAGCTGTTTTTT
NA TRBJ2-5 many TRBV12-3/TRBV12-4 CASSLSSGQSETQYF TGTGCCAGCAGTTTAAGCTCTGGACAAAGCGAGACCCAGTACTTC
NA TRBJ2-7 many TRBV11-2 CASSLDGGIYEQYF TGTGCCAGCAGCTTAGATGGCGGAATCTACGAGCAGTACTTC
NA TRBJ2-5 many TRBV5-1 CASSSPQEDPQETQYF TGCGCCAGCAGCTCCCCGCAGGAGGACCCCCAAGAGACCCAGTACTTC
NA TRBJ2-7 NA TRBV20-1 CSARAESRGGDEQYF TGCAGTGCTAGAGCAGAGTCCAGGGGAGGAGACGAGCAGTACTTC
NA TRBJ1-2 many TRBV7-2 CASSALGTSYGYTF TGTGCCAGCAGCGCGCTCGGGACGTCTTATGGCTACACCTTC
TRBD2 TRBJ2-3 NA TRBV3-1 CASSQVGAGLAYF TGTGCCAGCAGCCAAGTCGGAGCGGGACTAGCGTATTTT
TRBD1 TRBJ2-7 NA TRBV6-5 CASSYTVGTGIYEQYF TGTGCCAGCAGTTACACCGTTGGGACAGGGATTTACGAGCAGTACTTC
NA TRBJ2-3 many TRBV5-1 CASRPGTSSSTDTQYF TGCGCCAGCAGACCCGGGACTTCTTCTAGCACAGATACGCAGTATTTT
NA TRBJ2-5 many TRBV5-1 CASSLGPLETQYF TGCGCCAGCAGCTTGGGACCTTTAGAGACCCAGTACTTC
TRBD1 TRBJ1-5 few TRBV27 CASSQGTGWSNQPQHF TGTGCCAGCAGTCAAGGGACAGGGTGGAGCAATCAGCCCCAGCATTTT
TRBD1 TRBJ1-5 many TRBV12-3/TRBV12-4 CASSPSTGGRGNQPQHF TGTGCCAGCAGTCCAAGCACAGGGGGAAGGGGCAATCAGCCCCAGCATTTT
NA TRBJ2-3 NA TRBV28 CASSSPVRENTDTQYF TGTGCCAGCAGTTCCCCCGTCAGGGAAAACACAGATACGCAGTATTTT
NA TRBJ2-3 many TRBV7-2 CASSLGQHASTDTQYF TGTGCCAGCAGCCTGGGGCAACACGCTAGCACAGATACGCAGTATTTT
TRBD2 TRBJ2-7 many TRBV6-6 CASSLGLAGDTYEQYF TGTGCCAGCAGTTTGGGACTAGCGGGAGATACGTACGAGCAGTACTTC
TRBD2 TRBJ2-3 many TRBV20-1 CSARGGGAADTQYF TGCAGTGCTAGAGGCGGGGGGGCAGCAGATACGCAGTATTTT
NA TRBJ2-3 many TRBV23-1 CASSQSVTVGQVDTQYF TGCGCCAGCAGTCAATCCGTGACCGTTGGGCAGGTAGATACGCAGTATTTT